These 9 T cell receptor beta chains were sequenced from one sample in a study of blood T cell repertoires in COVID-19 (dated by TCRdb to the early 2020s). Library construction relied on the immunoSEQ multiplex PCR assay. The source is immuneACCESS, and TCRdb retained only in-frame sequences with V and J called. Part of the clones is not carried over; for the studies checked, unresolved V genes explain less than half of this, and the remainder is unexplained. The sample contains about 180,000 clones, approximately 85% of them found a single time. The ten largest clones take up around 6.2% of the sample. Sequencing was performed on PBMCs or T cells enriched from blood (not recorded which). These receptors all come from a man in his forties who had recovered from COVID-19.

The chain employs TRBV9 and TRBJ1-2, with TRBD1 matching over 8 bases. V trimming: 0 bases; J trimming: 14 bases; junction bases outside the gene matches: 9. The CDR3 runs 13 residues. Germline CDR1 reads SGDLS; CDR2 reads YYNGEE. The CDR3 region is CASSVEQGDPRTF. Written as DNA, the CDR3 is TGTGCCAGCAGCGTAGAACAGGGGGATCCCAGGACCTTC.

This sequence joins TRBV7-3 and TRBJ2-1; maybe TRBD1 (6 bases). Germline CDR1 reads SGHTA; CDR2 reads FQGTGA. Trimming shortened V by 0 bases and J by 7 bases, and 25 bases separated the two germline ends. CDR3 length: 19 residues. In nucleotides, the CDR3 is TGTGCCAGCAGCTTAACGGGGCCTTACAGGGTCGGAACTAAAAATGAGCAGTTCTTC. Its protein product is CASSLTGPYRVGTKNEQFF.

This chain joins TRBV4-1 and TRBJ1-1; tentative D call: TRBD1 (6 bases). Per germline, CDR1 MGHRA and CDR2 YSYEKL. This CDR3 contains 15 residues. V was trimmed by 2 bases and J by 2 bases, leaving 12 bases between them. For the CDR3, the DNA is TGCGCCAGCAGCCAACCGGCCAGGGGAAACACTGAAGCTTTCTTT. This codes for CASSQPARGNTEAFF.

This rearrangement joins TRBV5-1 to TRBJ1-2, with 8 bases aligning to TRBD1. Germline V lookup: CDR1 SGHRS, CDR2 YFSETQ. This CDR3 has 15 residues. The ends lost 4 bases at V and 5 bases at J; junction bases unmatched: 10. The CDR3 loop reads CASSDDRDRLYGYTF. The CDR3 nucleotides read TGCGCCAGCAGCGACGACCGGGACAGGTTATATGGCTACACCTTC.

The genes are TRBV6-5 and TRBJ1-1; D is perhaps TRBD1 (6 bases). V was clipped by 0 bases and J by 10 bases, with 12 bases between them. CDR1 and CDR2 from the germline V gene are MNHEY and SVGAGI. The CDR3 extends over 13 amino acids. The DNA for the CDR3 is TGTGCCAGCAGTTACTCGAACAGGGTAGGAGCTTTCTTT. Amino acids: CASSYSNRVGAFF.

The rearrangement uses TRBV2 and TRBJ1-6; TRBD1 is a possible D gene (5 bases). The V gene lost 2 bases and the J gene lost 2 bases, with 7 bases spanning the gap. CDR1 is SNHLY, CDR2 FYNNEI, per germline. The CDR3 sequence is 15 residues long. CDR3 protein: CASSETGAYNSPLHF. The CDR3 DNA reads as TGTGCCAGCAGTGAAACAGGTGCCTATAATTCACCCCTCCACTTT.

V gene TRBV9 combines with J gene TRBJ1-3; D gene unclear. The CDR3 spans 15 residues. Trimming shortened V by 4 bases and J by 0 bases, and 11 bases separated the two germline ends. Per the germline V gene, CDR1 is SGDLS and CDR2 is YYNGEE. The CDR3 coding sequence is TGTGCCAGCAGCCTCCAGTTTGGCTCTGGAAACACCATATATTTT. Its translation: CASSLQFGSGNTIYF.

The V and J genes are TRBV30 and TRBJ1-1, with 7 bases identical to TRBD1. The CDR3 covers 11 residues. CDR1 GTSNPN and CDR2 SVGIG come from the germline V gene (reference sequence). Trimming cost V 2 bases and J 7 bases; bases outside gene matches: 1. The CDR3 sequence: CAWSWDSEAFF. Written as DNA, the CDR3 is TGTGCCTGGAGTTGGGACAGTGAAGCTTTCTTT.

The chain couples TRBV29-1 to TRBJ1-1; D not certain. The length of the CDR3 is 11 residues. V was clipped by 4 bases and J by 1 base, with 4 bases between them. Germline V gene lookup returns CDR1 SQVTM and CDR2 ANQGSEA. CDR3 nucleotide sequence: TGCAGCGTTGCCAGGAACACTGAAGCTTTCTTT. It encodes CSVARNTEAFF.